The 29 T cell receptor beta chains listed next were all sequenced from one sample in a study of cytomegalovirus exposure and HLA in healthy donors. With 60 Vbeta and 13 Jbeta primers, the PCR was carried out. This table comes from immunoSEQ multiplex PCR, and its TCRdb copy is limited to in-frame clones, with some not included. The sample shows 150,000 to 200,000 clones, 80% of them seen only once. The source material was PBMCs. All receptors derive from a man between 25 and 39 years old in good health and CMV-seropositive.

The CDR3 coding sequence is TGTGCCAGCAGCTTAGCGGGCAGTACCTACGAGCAGTACTTC. This sequence encodes CASSLAGSTYEQYF. The chain joins TRBV7-9 to TRBJ2-7; D gene uncertain. The CDR3 loop spans 14 amino acids. V lost 0 bases and J lost 2, with 8 bases in between. The germline gives CDR1 SEHNR, CDR2 FQNEAQ (reference sequence).

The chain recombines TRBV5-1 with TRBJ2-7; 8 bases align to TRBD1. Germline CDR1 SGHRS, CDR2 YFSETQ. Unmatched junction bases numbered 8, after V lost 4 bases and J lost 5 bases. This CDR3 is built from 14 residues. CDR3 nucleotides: TGCGCCAGCAGCCCGTCGGGACAGGTTGACGAGCAGTACTTC. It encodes CASSPSGQVDEQYF.

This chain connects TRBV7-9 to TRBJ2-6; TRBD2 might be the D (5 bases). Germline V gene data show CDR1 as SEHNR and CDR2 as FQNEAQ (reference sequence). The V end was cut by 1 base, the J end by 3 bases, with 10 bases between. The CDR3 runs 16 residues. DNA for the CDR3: TGTGCCAGCAGCTTAGTTTGGGGAGATGGGGCCAACGTCCTGACTTTC. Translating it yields CASSLVWGDGANVLTF.

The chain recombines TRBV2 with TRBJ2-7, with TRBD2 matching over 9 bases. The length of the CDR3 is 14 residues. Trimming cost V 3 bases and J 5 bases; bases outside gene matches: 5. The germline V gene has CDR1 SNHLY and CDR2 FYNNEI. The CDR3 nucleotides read TGTGCCAGCAGTGAGGGCGGGAGGGCCCACGAGCAGTACTTC. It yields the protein CASSEGGRAHEQYF.

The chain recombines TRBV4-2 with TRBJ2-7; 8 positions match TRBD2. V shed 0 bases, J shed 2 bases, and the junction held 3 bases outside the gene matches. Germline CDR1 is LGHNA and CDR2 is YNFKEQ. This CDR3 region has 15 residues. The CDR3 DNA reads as TGTGCCAGCAGCCAAGAATTAGCGGGAACCTACGAGCAGTACTTC. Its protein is CASSQELAGTYEQYF.

The CDR3 loop is CASSQSRGGATDTQYF. In DNA, the CDR3 is TGCGCCAGCAGCCAAAGTCGCGGGGGGGCCACAGATACGCAGTATTTT. The chain combines TRBV4-1 with TRBJ2-3, with 9 bases matching TRBD2. The length of the CDR3 is 16 residues. Unmatched junction bases numbered 5, after V lost 2 bases and J lost 2 bases. Germline-derived CDR1 and CDR2 are MGHRA and YSYEKL.

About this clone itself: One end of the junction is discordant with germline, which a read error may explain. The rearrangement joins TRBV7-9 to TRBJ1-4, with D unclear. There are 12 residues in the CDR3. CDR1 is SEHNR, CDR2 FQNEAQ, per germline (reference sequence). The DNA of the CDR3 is TGTTCCAGCAGCTCCCTAGTTGAAAAACTGTTTTTT. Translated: CSSSSLVEKLFF.

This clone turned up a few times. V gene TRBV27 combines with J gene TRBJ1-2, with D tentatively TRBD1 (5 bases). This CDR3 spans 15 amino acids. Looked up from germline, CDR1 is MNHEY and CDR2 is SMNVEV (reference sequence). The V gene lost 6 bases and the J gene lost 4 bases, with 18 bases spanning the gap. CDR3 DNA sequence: TGTGCCAGCAGGCCAGGGATGCTGGTAGGCTATGGCTACACCTTC. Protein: CASRPGMLVGYGYTF.

Here the CDR3 reads CASSWTGEADEQYF. The CDR3 coding sequence is TGTGCCAGCAGTTGGACAGGGGAGGCGGACGAGCAGTACTTC. This chain uses TRBV6-5 with TRBJ2-7, with TRBD1 identical over 9 bases. J gave up 5 bases and V 4 bases, and 6 bases lay outside the gene matches. CDR3 length equals 14 residues. The V gene's germline CDR1 is MNHEY and CDR2 SVGAGI.

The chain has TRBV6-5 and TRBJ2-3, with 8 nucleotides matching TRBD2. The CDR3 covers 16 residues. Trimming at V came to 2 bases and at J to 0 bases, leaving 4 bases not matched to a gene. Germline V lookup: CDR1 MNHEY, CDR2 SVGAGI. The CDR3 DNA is TGTGCCAGCAGTTACAGTGCGGGAGGTAGCACAGATACGCAGTATTTT. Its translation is CASSYSAGGSTDTQYF.

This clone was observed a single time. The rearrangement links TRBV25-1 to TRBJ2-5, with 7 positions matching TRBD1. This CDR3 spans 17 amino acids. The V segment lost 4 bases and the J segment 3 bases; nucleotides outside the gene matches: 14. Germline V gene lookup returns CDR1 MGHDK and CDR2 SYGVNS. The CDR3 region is CASSVGTGTADKETQYF. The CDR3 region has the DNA TGTGCCAGCAGTGTAGGCACCGGGACAGCAGACAAAGAGACCCAGTACTTC.

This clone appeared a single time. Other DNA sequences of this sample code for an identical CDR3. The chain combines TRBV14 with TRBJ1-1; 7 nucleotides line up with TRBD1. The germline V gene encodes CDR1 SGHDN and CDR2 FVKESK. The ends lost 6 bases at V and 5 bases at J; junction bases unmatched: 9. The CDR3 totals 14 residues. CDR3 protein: CASSPRQGGTEAFF. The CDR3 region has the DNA TGTGCCAGCAGTCCCCGACAGGGTGGGACTGAAGCTTTCTTT.

The CDR3 DNA reads TGTGCCAGCAGCTTAGGACAGGTTAGCAATCAGCCCCAGCATTTT. It encodes CASSLGQVSNQPQHF. The chain is built from TRBV5-8 and TRBJ1-5, with 7 bases that match TRBD1. After removal of 2 bases from V and 0 bases from J, the junction contained 2 bases not matched to a gene. Germline CDR1 reads SGHTS; CDR2 reads YDEGEE. The CDR3 runs to 15 residues.

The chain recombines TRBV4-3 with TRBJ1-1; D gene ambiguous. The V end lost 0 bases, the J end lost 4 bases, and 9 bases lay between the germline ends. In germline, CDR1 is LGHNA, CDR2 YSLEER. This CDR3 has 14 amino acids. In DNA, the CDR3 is TGCGCCAGCAGCCAAGACAGGTCAGTCACTGAAGCTTTCTTT. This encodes CASSQDRSVTEAFF.

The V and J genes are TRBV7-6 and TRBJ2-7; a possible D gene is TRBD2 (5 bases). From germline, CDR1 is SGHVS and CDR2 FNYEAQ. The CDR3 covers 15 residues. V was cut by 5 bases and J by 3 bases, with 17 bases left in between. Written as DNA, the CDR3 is TGTGCCAGCAGCAGGTCGTCAGCTGGACTCTACGAGCAGTACTTC. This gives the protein CASSRSSAGLYEQYF.

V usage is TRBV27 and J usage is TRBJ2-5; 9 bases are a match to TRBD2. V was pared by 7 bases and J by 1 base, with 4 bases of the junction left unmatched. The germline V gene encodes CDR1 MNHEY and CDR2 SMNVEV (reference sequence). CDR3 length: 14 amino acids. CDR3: CASIKTSGQETQYF. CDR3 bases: TGTGCCAGCATTAAGACTAGCGGCCAAGAGACCCAGTACTTC.

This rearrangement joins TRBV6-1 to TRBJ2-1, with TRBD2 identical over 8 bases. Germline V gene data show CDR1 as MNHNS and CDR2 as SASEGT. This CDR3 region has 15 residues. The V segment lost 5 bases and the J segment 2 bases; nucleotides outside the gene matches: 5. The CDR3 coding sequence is TGTGCCAGCAGTCTTAGCGGGATTCCCTACAATGAGCAGTTCTTC. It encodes CASSLSGIPYNEQFF.

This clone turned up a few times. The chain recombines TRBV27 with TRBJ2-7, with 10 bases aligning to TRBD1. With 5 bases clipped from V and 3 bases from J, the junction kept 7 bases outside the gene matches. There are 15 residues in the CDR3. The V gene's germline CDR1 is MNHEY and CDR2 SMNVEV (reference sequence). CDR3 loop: CASSLKTGGIYEQYF. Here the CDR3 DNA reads TGTGCCAGCAGTCTAAAGACAGGGGGCATCTACGAGCAGTACTTC.

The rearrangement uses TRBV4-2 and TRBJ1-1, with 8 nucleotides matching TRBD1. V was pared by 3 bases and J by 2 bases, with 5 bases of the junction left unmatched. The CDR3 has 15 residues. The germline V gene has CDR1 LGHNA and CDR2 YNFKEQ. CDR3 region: CASSQATGANTEAFF. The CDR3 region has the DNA TGTGCCAGCAGCCAGGCGACAGGGGCAAACACTGAAGCTTTCTTT.

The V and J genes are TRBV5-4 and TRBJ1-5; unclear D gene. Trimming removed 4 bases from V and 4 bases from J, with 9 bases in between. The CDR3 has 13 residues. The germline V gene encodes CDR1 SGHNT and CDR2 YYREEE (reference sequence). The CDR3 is CASSTDGNQPQHF. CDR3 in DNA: TGTGCCAGCAGCACTGACGGGAATCAGCCCCAGCATTTT.

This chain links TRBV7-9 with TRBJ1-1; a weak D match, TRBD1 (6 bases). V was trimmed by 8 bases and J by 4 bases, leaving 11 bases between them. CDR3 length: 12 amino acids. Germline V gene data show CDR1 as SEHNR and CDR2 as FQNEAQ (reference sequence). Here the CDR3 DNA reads TGTGCCAGCGGATCAGGGGTCACTGAAGCTTTCTTT. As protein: CASGSGVTEAFF. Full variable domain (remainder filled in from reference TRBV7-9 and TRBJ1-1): DTGVSQNPRHKITKRGQNVTFRCDPISEHNRLYWYRQTLGQGPEFLTYFQNEAQLEKSRLLSDRFSAERPKGSFSTLEIQRTEQGDSAMYLCASGSGVTEAFFGQGTRLTVV.

The CDR3 DNA reads TGTGCCAGCAGTTTACAGACGGGGACGGGGGTTTACAATGAGCAGTTCTTC. It translates to CASSLQTGTGVYNEQFF. The chain employs TRBV27 and TRBJ2-1; the D gene is possibly TRBD2 (6 bases). This CDR3 comprises 17 residues. V was shortened by 2 bases and J by 4 bases, with 18 bases between the two germline ends. The V gene's germline CDR1 is MNHEY and CDR2 SMNVEV (reference sequence).

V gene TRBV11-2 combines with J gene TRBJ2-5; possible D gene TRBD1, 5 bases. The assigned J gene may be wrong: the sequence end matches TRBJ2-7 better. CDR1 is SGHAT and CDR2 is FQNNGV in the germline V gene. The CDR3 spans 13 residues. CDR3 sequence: CASSLGGSYEQYF. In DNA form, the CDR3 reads TGTGCCAGCAGCTTAGGGGGCAGCTACGAGCAGTACTTC.

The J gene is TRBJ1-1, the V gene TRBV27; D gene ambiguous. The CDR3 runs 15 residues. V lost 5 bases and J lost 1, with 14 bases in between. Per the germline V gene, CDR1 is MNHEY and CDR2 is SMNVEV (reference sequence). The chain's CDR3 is CASSPMRLANTEAFF. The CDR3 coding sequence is TGTGCCAGCAGTCCCATGCGACTTGCGAACACTGAAGCTTTCTTT.

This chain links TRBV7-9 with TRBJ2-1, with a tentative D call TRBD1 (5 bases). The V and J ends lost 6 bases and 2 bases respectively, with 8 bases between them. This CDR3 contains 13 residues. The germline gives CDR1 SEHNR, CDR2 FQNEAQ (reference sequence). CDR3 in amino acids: CASRLDTYNEQFF. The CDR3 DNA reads TGTGCCAGCAGACTGGACACCTACAATGAGCAGTTCTTC. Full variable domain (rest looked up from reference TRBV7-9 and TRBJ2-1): DTGVSQNPRHKITKRGQNVTFRCDPISEHNRLYWYRQTLGQGPEFLTYFQNEAQLEKSRLLSDRFSAERPKGSFSTLEIQRTEQGDSAMYLCASRLDTYNEQFFGPGTRLTVL.

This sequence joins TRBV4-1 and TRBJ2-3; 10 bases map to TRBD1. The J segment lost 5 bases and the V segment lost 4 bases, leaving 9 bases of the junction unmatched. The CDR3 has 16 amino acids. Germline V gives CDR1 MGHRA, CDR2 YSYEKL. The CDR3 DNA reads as TGCGCCAGCAGCCTACGAGGGACAGGGGCAATAGATACGCAGTATTTT. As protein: CASSLRGTGAIDTQYF.

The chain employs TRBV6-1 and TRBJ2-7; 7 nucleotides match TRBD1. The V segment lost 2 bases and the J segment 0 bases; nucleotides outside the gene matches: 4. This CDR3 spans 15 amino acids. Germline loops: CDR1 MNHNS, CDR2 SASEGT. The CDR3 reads CASSESGDSSYEQYF. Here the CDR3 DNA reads TGTGCCAGCAGTGAATCCGGGGACAGCTCCTACGAGCAGTACTTC.

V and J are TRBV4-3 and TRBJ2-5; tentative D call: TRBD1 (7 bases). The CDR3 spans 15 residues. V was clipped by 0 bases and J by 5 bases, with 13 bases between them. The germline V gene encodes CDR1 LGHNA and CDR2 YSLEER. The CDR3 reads CASSQEWQGGETQYF. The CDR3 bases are TGCGCCAGCAGCCAAGAGTGGCAGGGGGGCGAGACCCAGTACTTC.

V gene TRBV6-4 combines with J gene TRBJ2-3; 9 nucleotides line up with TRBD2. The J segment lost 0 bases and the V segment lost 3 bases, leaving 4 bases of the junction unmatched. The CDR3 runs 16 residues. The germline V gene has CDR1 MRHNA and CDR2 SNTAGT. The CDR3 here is CASSESAGGSTDTQYF. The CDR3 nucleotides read TGTGCCAGCAGTGAGTCCGCGGGAGGGAGCACAGATACGCAGTATTTT.